The 5 T cell receptor beta chains in this list originate from one sample, sequenced in a study of blood T cell repertoires in COVID-19. Here immunoSEQ multiplex PCR was the method, and the copy in TCRdb shows in-frame clones only, minus some. The table has 200,000 to 250,000 clones, approximately 87% seen once; the top ten hold 5.5% to 8%. The sample taken for sequencing was peripheral blood. Every receptor here comes from a man in his 60s with acute or convalescent COVID-19.

The rearrangement uses TRBV11-3 and TRBJ2-1, with a weak D call TRBD2 (6 bases). Germline values: CDR1 SGHNT, CDR2 YENEEA. The CDR3 covers 14 residues. Trimming pared 5 bases from V and 3 bases from J, leaving 11 bases between. CDR3 amino acids: CASSTREFYNEQFF. The CDR3 coding sequence is TGTGCCAGCAGCACTCGGGAGTTCTACAATGAGCAGTTCTTC.

The CDR3 DNA is TGTGCCAGCAGTGAAGCCGGGGGACTTAAAAACATTCAGTACTTC. It translates to CASSEAGGLKNIQYF. The chain links TRBV2 to TRBJ2-4; a weak D match, TRBD2 (6 bases). From germline, CDR1 is SNHLY and CDR2 FYNNEI. The CDR3 is made up of 15 amino acids. Deletions cut 0 bases from V and 4 bases from J, with 10 bases between.

The chain couples TRBV5-4 to TRBJ2-7, with D perhaps matching TRBD2 (6 bases). CDR3 length equals 15 residues. Germline CDR1 and CDR2: SGHNT and YYREEE (reference sequence). Trimming left V 0 bases short and J 5 bases short, with 15 bases between. CDR3 nucleotide sequence: TGTGCCAGCAGCTTGGAACTACTAGCTATCCACGAGCAGTACTTC. Encoded protein: CASSLELLAIHEQYF.

The chain employs TRBV19 and TRBJ1-5; TRBD1 agrees at 8 bases. The CDR3 covers 14 residues. The V gene's germline CDR1 is LNHDA and CDR2 SQIVND (reference sequence). V was clipped by 8 bases and J by 6 bases; unmatched bases: 9. The CDR3 DNA is TGTGCCAGTGGCTGGCAGGGGGCGTCTCAGCCCCAGCATTTT. Protein: CASGWQGASQPQHF.

The chain carries TRBV19 and TRBJ2-3, with a possible D match to TRBD1 (6 bases). Germline lookup yields CDR1 LNHDA and CDR2 SQIVND (reference sequence). This CDR3 contains 16 residues. The V end was cut by 1 base, the J end by 0 bases, with 11 bases between. The CDR3: CASSIAGDPSTDTQYF. CDR3 in DNA: TGTGCCAGTAGTATAGCAGGGGATCCAAGCACAGATACGCAGTATTTT.